This entry lists 20 T cell receptor beta chains sequenced from one sample in a study of cytomegalovirus exposure and HLA in healthy donors. Generated by immunoSEQ multiplex PCR, the TCRdb table keeps only in-frame clones and is missing some. The table has roughly 67,000 clones, approximately 91% seen once. Sequencing was done on a sample of PBMCs. Receptors originate from a man between 18 and 35 years old in good health and CMV-seronegative.

The chain combines TRBV28 with TRBJ1-3, with TRBD1 identical over 7 bases. The CDR3 has 14 residues. Germline V gene lookup returns CDR1 MDHEN and CDR2 SYDVKM. V trimming: 6 bases; J trimming: 2 bases; junction bases outside the gene matches: 4. As DNA, the CDR3 is TGTGCCAGCAGCCCGACAGGGACTGGAAACACCATATATTTT. It specifies CASSPTGTGNTIYF.

J is TRBJ2-5 and V is TRBV5-1; TRBD2 matches 11 bases. Trimming took 3 bases from V and 2 from J; bases not matched to a gene: 6. The CDR3 length is 16 residues. Germline V gene lookup returns CDR1 SGHRS and CDR2 YFSETQ. The CDR3: CASSSGLAAVQETQYF. In DNA form, the CDR3 reads TGCGCCAGCAGCTCGGGACTAGCGGCCGTACAAGAGACCCAGTACTTC.

The chain carries TRBV25-1 and TRBJ1-1; D unclear. CDR1 and CDR2 from the germline V gene are MGHDK and SYGVNS. The V end was cut by 1 base, the J end by 11 bases, with 8 bases between. This CDR3 has 11 residues. CDR3 amino acids: CASSESHLAFF. CDR3 sequence (DNA): TGTGCCAGCAGTGAATCCCATTTGGCTTTCTTT.

The chain uses TRBV19 and TRBJ2-6; no firm D call. V shed 5 bases and J shed 0 bases, with 8 bases lying between them. The length of the CDR3 is 15 residues. Germline CDR1 and CDR2: LNHDA and SQIVND (reference sequence). CDR3 region: CASSEVSSGANVLTF. DNA of the CDR3: TGTGCCAGTAGTGAAGTGAGCTCTGGGGCCAACGTCCTGACTTTC.

The J gene is TRBJ2-3, the V gene TRBV7-2, with TRBD2 identical over 11 bases. Unmatched junction bases numbered 2, after V lost 8 bases and J lost 4 bases. The CDR3 runs 13 residues. CDR1 and CDR2 (germline): SGHTA, FQGNSA. The CDR3 nucleotides are TGTGCCAGCGGGACTAGCGGCGCAGATACGCAGTATTTT. It yields the protein CASGTSGADTQYF.

This clone was seen more than once but under ten times. The V gene is TRBV19, the J gene TRBJ2-1, with TRBD2 matching over 14 bases. Germline V gives CDR1 LNHDA, CDR2 SQIVND (reference sequence). V was clipped by 3 bases and J by 6 bases; unmatched bases: 1. There are 15 residues in the CDR3. The CDR3 nucleotides read TGTGCCAGTAGTATGGGACTAGCGGGAGTCAATGAGCAGTTCTTC. It codes for CASSMGLAGVNEQFF.

The chain carries TRBV5-6 and TRBJ2-7; TRBD2 agrees at 7 bases. Germline CDR1 reads SGHDT; CDR2 reads YYEEEE. Trimming at V came to 1 base and at J to 3 bases, leaving 4 bases not matched to a gene. The length of the CDR3 is 14 residues. For the CDR3, the DNA is TGTGCCAGCAGCTTGTTTTGGGGGGGCTACGAGCAGTACTTC. Encoded protein: CASSLFWGGYEQYF.

The rearrangement uses TRBV28 and TRBJ2-5; maybe TRBD2 (7 bases). Looked up from germline, CDR1 is MDHEN and CDR2 is SYDVKM. With 1 base removed from V and 5 bases from J, the gap between germline ends came to 14 bases. The CDR3 covers 15 residues. In DNA form, the CDR3 reads TGTGCCAGCAGTTTATCCGGGGGGCGCTTGGAGACCCAGTACTTC. The encoded protein is CASSLSGGRLETQYF.

This clone was found a few times. The chain employs TRBV5-1 and TRBJ2-7, with 13 bases fitting TRBD2. V gave up 4 bases and J gave up 0 bases; unmatched junction bases: 10. The CDR3 spans 18 residues. The germline V gene encodes CDR1 SGHRS and CDR2 YFSETQ. The CDR3 nucleotides read TGCGCCAGCAGCCAGGGACTAGCGGGGAGGATGGGCTCCTACGAGCAGTACTTC. Translated, it gives CASSQGLAGRMGSYEQYF.

This rearrangement joins TRBV2 to TRBJ2-4, with a possible D match to TRBD2 (6 bases). Germline CDR1 and CDR2: SNHLY and FYNNEI. Trimming shortened V by 0 bases and J by 7 bases, and 13 bases separated the two germline ends. CDR3 size: 15 residues. CDR3 nucleotides: TGTGCCAGCAGTGAAGCGTCTTGGGGGGTGAACATTCAGTACTTC. Amino acid sequence: CASSEASWGVNIQYF.

This clone came up once. V and J are TRBV5-4 and TRBJ2-7; 10 bases agree with TRBD1. V was clipped by 2 bases and J by 3 bases; unmatched bases: 5. Germline V gene data show CDR1 as SGHNT and CDR2 as YYREEE (reference sequence). The CDR3 is made up of 15 amino acids. Here the CDR3 DNA reads TGTGCCAGCAGCTTCCCCGGGACAGGGGTCTACGAGCAGTACTTC. Amino acids: CASSFPGTGVYEQYF.

The rearrangement joins TRBV5-5 to TRBJ2-3, with D uncertain. Germline CDR1 and CDR2: SGHKS and YYEKEE (reference sequence). The CDR3 extends over 15 amino acids. Trimming stripped 4 bases from V and 3 bases from J, with 15 bases between. The CDR3 region is CASSLDGPQTDTQYF. For the CDR3, the DNA is TGTGCCAGCAGCCTGGATGGGCCCCAAACAGATACGCAGTATTTT.

In DNA form, the CDR3 reads TGTGCCAGCACCCCGGATTTTCGGGTCGCTGAAGCTTTCTTT. Translating it yields CASTPDFRVAEAFF. The J gene is TRBJ1-1, the V gene TRBV9; the D is unclear. Trimming left V 6 bases short and J 6 bases short, with 18 bases between. The CDR3 loop spans 14 amino acids. Germline V CDR1 and CDR2: SGDLS, YYNGEE.

V is TRBV15 and J is TRBJ2-3, with D unclear. Trimming left V 0 bases short and J 4 bases short, with 14 bases between. CDR1 and CDR2 from the germline V gene are LNHNV and YYDKDF (reference sequence). The CDR3 extends over 16 amino acids. This chain's CDR3 is CATSREAGLNADTQYF. The CDR3 bases are TGTGCCACCAGCAGAGAGGCAGGCCTTAACGCAGATACGCAGTATTTT.

This chain uses TRBV21-1 with TRBJ2-1; the table calls TRBD2, which could not be checked here. TRBV21-1 is assigned pseudogene status. CDR3 size: 17 residues. CDR3 nucleotides: TGTGCCAGCAGAAAAAGGTGCGGGACTAGCGGGAGGGGTGAGCAGTTCTTC. Protein sequence: CASRKRCGTSGRGEQFF.

The chain joins TRBV28 to TRBJ2-1; maybe TRBD2 (6 bases). The germline V and J ends were trimmed by 7 bases and 0 bases, with 16 bases remaining between them. The CDR3 consists of 16 residues. The V gene's germline CDR1 is MDHEN and CDR2 SYDVKM. DNA of the CDR3: TGTGCCAGCACCAAATGGGGGGTGGGCTCCTACAATGAGCAGTTCTTC. This gives the protein CASTKWGVGSYNEQFF. Full variable domain (outside the CDR3, taken from reference TRBV28 and TRBJ2-1): DVKVTQSSRYLVKRTGEKVFLECVQDMDHENMFWYRQDPGLGLRLIYFSYDVKMKEKGDIPEGYSVSREKKERFSLILESASTNQTSMYLCASTKWGVGSYNEQFFGPGTRLTVL.

The V gene is TRBV6-6, the J gene TRBJ1-5; D not resolved. V shed 2 bases and J shed 9 bases, with 11 bases lying between them. Germline V gene sequence: CDR1 MNHNY, CDR2 SVGAGI (reference sequence). The CDR3 covers 13 residues. The CDR3 region has the DNA TGTGCCAGCAGTTACCTTTTGTCTCGGCCCCAGCATTTT. It is translated as CASSYLLSRPQHF.

The genes are TRBV5-4 and TRBJ1-1; TRBD1 matches 7 bases. The CDR3 length is 17 residues. V lost 6 bases, J lost 0 bases, and 14 bases stayed unmatched. CDR1 is SGHNT, CDR2 YYREEE, per germline (reference sequence). CDR3 coding DNA: TGTGCCAGCATCCTTAGGGGCAGGGGGACAATGAACACTGAAGCTTTCTTT. Protein: CASILRGRGTMNTEAFF.

The rearrangement uses TRBV4-1 and TRBJ2-1; 12 bases fit TRBD2. From germline, CDR1 is MGHRA and CDR2 YSYEKL. V lost 7 bases, J lost 6 bases, and 7 bases stayed unmatched. This CDR3 spans 15 amino acids. CDR3 residues: CASNRLAGAGNEQFF. CDR3 nucleotide sequence: TGCGCCAGCAATCGACTAGCGGGAGCCGGCAATGAGCAGTTCTTC.

V gene TRBV4-3 combines with J gene TRBJ2-7, with 7 nucleotides matching TRBD2. J gave up 2 bases and V 0 bases, and 10 bases lay outside the gene matches. The CDR3 is 17 residues long. Germline CDR1 is LGHNA and CDR2 is YSLEER. The CDR3 region is CASSQDGGSGLTYEQYF. CDR3 in DNA: TGCGCCAGCAGCCAAGACGGGGGTAGCGGGCTGACCTACGAGCAGTACTTC.